This TCR beta chain was obtained from a study of CD8 T cells in ankylosing spondylitis. Study outcomes and limitations: According to the report, clones linked to the disease were significantly enriched in matched synovial fluid samples taken from ankylosing spondylitis patients. Reports of some motif variants in reactive arthritis synovial fluid and blood predate this one. Relatively rare in peripheral blood, disease-linked clones were also CD8+.

This clonotype was picked up a small number of times. Its antigen is still unknown. Quantitative 5'-RACE was performed with molecular barcodes, and it yielded the TCR beta libraries. MiXCR, run by TCRdb on the 5' RACE reads, gives a single entry per CDR3 protein. Found here are roughly 280,000 distinct CDR3 sequences, 15% to 25% of them singletons; the top ten hold roughly 8%. The sequencing input was blood, either unsorted or a sorted T cell fraction (not recorded which). This clonotype was sampled from a male donor with ankylosing spondylitis or in good health (not recorded which).

CDR3 sequence reads: CASSFRLGQGSNQPQHF. DNA of the CDR3: TGTGCCAGCAGTTTCCGTTTGGGACAGGGTAGCAATCAGCCCCAGCATTTT. The chain is built from TRBV12-3 or TRBV12-4 and TRBJ1-5, with TRBD1 matching over 9 bases. Trimming took 3 bases from V and 0 from J; bases not matched to a gene: 6. The CDR3 consists of 17 residues.